This is a list of T cell receptor beta chains from one sample in a study of blood T cell repertoires in COVID-19. Only in-frame clones appear in the TCRdb table, and some are missing; sequencing was by immunoSEQ multiplex PCR. The sample has 250,000 to 300,000 clones, about 86% seen once. Sequenced: peripheral blood. These receptors were collected from a man aged 30 to 45 with active or convalescent COVID-19. Each CDR3 is given with its conserved first and last residue. A D gene is named only where the DNA matches it firmly. Rows give clone size only sometimes, using once, few, many, or a class for an expanded clone.

>.|TRBV6-5|TRBD1|TRBJ2-3
TGTGCCAGCAGGCGAACCGGGACAGGGTATAATACGCAGTATTTT
CASRRTGTGYNTQYF
>.|TRBV4-3|.|TRBJ1-1
TGCGCCAGCAGCCAAGATAGGTGGGGAGGCACTGAAGCTTTCTTT
CASSQDRWGGTEAFF
>.|TRBV7-9|.|TRBJ2-2
TGTGCCAGCAGCTCCTATCTCAGGGAGAACACCGGGGAGCTGTTTTTT
CASSSYLRENTGELFF
>.|TRBV3-1/TRBV3-2|TRBD1|TRBJ1-2
TGTGCCAGCAGCCAGGCAGGGGGCCAGGGCACCTTC
CASSQAGGQGTF
>.|TRBV5-6|.|TRBJ1-6
TGTGCCAGCAGCGCATGGGGGCTTCTTTATAATTCACCCCTCCACTTT
CASSAWGLLYNSPLHF
>.|TRBV27|TRBD2|TRBJ2-1
TGTGCCAGCAGTACCCCACTGGTAGCGGGAGGACGGGATGAGCAGTTCTTC
CASSTPLVAGGRDEQFF
>.|TRBV27|TRBD1|TRBJ1-2
TGTGCCAGCGCCCCAGGGGGAAATCTTGGCTACACCTTC
CASAPGGNLGYTF
>.|TRBV7-2|.|TRBJ2-7
TGTGCCAGCAGCTCCCTAGCCGGGGAGCAGTACTTC
CASSSLAGEQYF
>.|TRBV4-1|TRBD1|TRBJ1-1
TGCGCCAGCAGCCAAGATCGAAGCGGGACAGGGGTGAAAGCTTTCTTT
CASSQDRSGTGVKAFF
>.|TRBV19|.|TRBJ1-5
TGTGCCAGTACTTCCCAGTTATATAGCAATCAGCCCCAGCATTTT
CASTSQLYSNQPQHF
>.|TRBV6-2/TRBV6-3|TRBD1|TRBJ1-1
TGTGCCAGCAGTTACCGGGACAGTATGGCTGAAGCTTTCTTT
CASSYRDSMAEAFF
>.|TRBV4-2|TRBD1|TRBJ1-1
TGTGCCAGCAGCCAAAGACTCCTTCAGGGGGAATGGACTGAAGCTTTCTTT
CASSQRLLQGEWTEAFF
>.|TRBV19|TRBD1|TRBJ1-6
TGTGCCAGTAGTATGGGGGACAGGGGAATTTTTGGCGTACCCCTCCACTTT
CASSMGDRGIFGVPLHF
>.|TRBV7-2|TRBD2|TRBJ2-1
TGTGCCAGCAGCCCAAGACTAGCGGGGGGGCTAAATGAGCAGTTCTTC
CASSPRLAGGLNEQFF
>.|TRBV5-8|.|TRBJ2-7
TGTGCCAGCAGCACGGACGCGGGACTCAACTACGAGCAGTACTTC
CASSTDAGLNYEQYF
>.|TRBV15|.|TRBJ2-1
TGTGCCACCAGCAGGGACAACTACAATGAGCAGTTCTTC
CATSRDNYNEQFF
>.|TRBV6-2/TRBV6-3|.|TRBJ1-1
TGTGCCAGCAGTTACAGGGAGGTGATGAACACTGAAGCTTTCTTT
CASSYREVMNTEAFF
>.|TRBV29-1|.|TRBJ1-2
TGCAGCGTTGAGGCCCCATCAAGTTATGGCTACACCTTC
CSVEAPSSYGYTF
>many|TRBV4-1|TRBD2|TRBJ2-1
TGCGCCAGCAGCCAAGTTAGCGGGGCAACCTACAATGAGCAGTTCTTC
CASSQVSGATYNEQFF
>.|TRBV27|TRBD1|TRBJ1-2
TGTGCCACCAGACAGGGTGTCGACTATGGCTACACCTTC
CATRQGVDYGYTF
>.|TRBV5-4|TRBD2|TRBJ2-3
TGTGCCAGCAGCACCCGGACTAGCTTGGGTACGGATACGCAGTATTTT
CASSTRTSLGTDTQYF
>.|TRBV5-6|.|TRBJ1-5
TGTGCCAGCAGCTCGGGGAGCAATCAGCCCCAGCATTTT
CASSSGSNQPQHF
>.|TRBV5-6|TRBD1|TRBJ1-1
TGTGCCAGCAGCCTTTGGGACAGGGAAGAGGGCACTGAAGCTTTCTTT
CASSLWDREEGTEAFF
>few|TRBV5-1|TRBD1|TRBJ1-2
TGCGCCAGCAGCAATGGAATCCGGGACAGAGCTAACTATGGCTACACCTTC
CASSNGIRDRANYGYTF
>.|TRBV13|TRBD2|TRBJ2-5
TGTGCCAGCAGCTTACCGACGGGGGGGCAAGAGACCCAGTACTTC
CASSLPTGGQETQYF
>.|TRBV7-2|TRBD1|TRBJ2-6
TGTGCCAGCAGCTACAGGGGTTCTGGGGCCAACGTCCTGACTTTC
CASSYRGSGANVLTF
>once|TRBV6-5|.|TRBJ2-2
TGTGCCAGCAGCTGGACAGACACCGGGGAGCTGTTTTTT
CASSWTDTGELFF
>.|TRBV30|.|TRBJ2-6
TGTGCCTCATCGGGAGCTGGGGCCAACGTCCTGACTTTC
CASSGAGANVLTF
>.|TRBV19|.|TRBJ2-1
TGTGCCAGTAGCCCCACCCCAGAGGGACTTGGCCCCTACAATGAGCAGTTCTTC
CASSPTPEGLGPYNEQFF
>.|TRBV18|.|TRBJ2-7
TGTGCCAGCTCACCACCCGGGGGCTACGAGCAGTACTTC
CASSPPGGYEQYF
>.|TRBV30|TRBD2|TRBJ2-3
TGTGCCTGGGGGGGACTAGCGGGGACCACAGATACGCAGTATTTT
CAWGGLAGTTDTQYF
>.|TRBV6-5|.|TRBJ1-1
TGTGCCAGCAGTCTTCAGAGGACTGAAGCTTTCTTT
CASSLQRTEAFF
>.|TRBV9|TRBD2|TRBJ2-5
TGTGCCAGCAGCTCTCTCGGGGGGGCGTCGGAGACCCAGTACTTC
CASSSLGGASETQYF
>.|TRBV7-9|.|TRBJ2-5
TGTGCCAGCACGCCTAACTTCCAAACGGCCCAGTACTTC
CASTPNFQTAQYF
>.|TRBV16|.|TRBJ2-7
TGTGCCAGCAGCCAACCGGGACAAACCTACGAGCAGTACTTC
CASSQPGQTYEQYF
>.|TRBV19|.|TRBJ1-2
TGTGCCAGTAGTATAGCTAGGGGGAACTATGGCTACACCTTC
CASSIARGNYGYTF
>.|TRBV4-1|TRBD1|TRBJ1-4
TGCGCCAGCAGCCAGGAATCCACGACAGGGTCGGAGGGAAAACTGTTTTTT
CASSQESTTGSEGKLFF
>.|TRBV5-1|.|TRBJ2-1
TGCGCCAGCAGCCCCGGGTCGAGCTCCTACAATGAGCAGTTCTTC
CASSPGSSSYNEQFF
>.|TRBV5-1|.|TRBJ2-5
TGCGCCAGCAGGGCGGTCCAAGAGACCCAGTACTTC
CASRAVQETQYF
>.|TRBV7-2|.|TRBJ1-5
TGTGCCAGCAGCCAGGGGAGACTGGCCAATCAGCCCCAGCATTTT
CASSQGRLANQPQHF
>.|TRBV7-9|.|TRBJ2-5
TGTGCCAGCAGCTTAGGAACTAGAGCCCTGTGGGAGACCCAGTACTTC
CASSLGTRALWETQYF
>.|TRBV30|.|TRBJ2-3
TGTGCCTGGAGTCGACAGTCCGCAGATACGCAGTATTTT
CAWSRQSADTQYF
>.|TRBV12-3/TRBV12-4|TRBD1|TRBJ1-2
TGTGCCAGCACGGGACAGTCCGGCTACACCTTC
CASTGQSGYTF
>once|TRBV25-1|TRBD1|TRBJ2-2
TGTGCCAGCAGTGAACTTGGGACAGGGGGCGTCACCGGGGAGCTGTTTTTT
CASSELGTGGVTGELFF
>once|TRBV5-6|.|TRBJ2-7
TGTGCCAGCAGCCGGGGGGCAAACTACGAGCAGTACTTC
CASSRGANYEQYF
>.|TRBV6-2/TRBV6-3|.|TRBJ2-3
TGTGCCAGCAGCCCCCGGTATACGCAGTATTTT
CASSPRYTQYF
>.|TRBV7-2|.|TRBJ2-3
TGTGCCAGCAGCTTACGCGGGGTAAGCACAGATACGCAGTATTTT
CASSLRGVSTDTQYF
>.|TRBV10-1|TRBD2|TRBJ2-3
TGCGCCAGCAGTGAGTCGCTGGGCGGGGGAATAGCAGATACGCAGTATTTT
CASSESLGGGIADTQYF
>.|TRBV5-1|TRBD2|TRBJ2-3
TGCGCCAGCAGGCTATACACCGGGACTAGCGGGACTGCAGATACGCAGTATTTT
CASRLYTGTSGTADTQYF
>.|TRBV7-6|.|TRBJ1-3
TGTGCCAGCAGCCCCCAGGGTCCGACTGGAAACACCATATATTTT
CASSPQGPTGNTIYF
>.|TRBV4-3|TRBD2|TRBJ2-2
TGCGCCAGCAGCCAAGGACTAGCGGGGGGGCTCACCGGGGAGCTGTTTTTT
CASSQGLAGGLTGELFF
>.|TRBV18|.|TRBJ1-1
TGTGCCAGCTCACCGGGGAGGACCACAAGGAACACTGAAGCTTTCTTT
CASSPGRTTRNTEAFF
>.|TRBV6-5|.|TRBJ1-1
TGTGCCAGCAGTTACCTCCAGGGCGGCACTGAAGCTTTCTTT
CASSYLQGGTEAFF